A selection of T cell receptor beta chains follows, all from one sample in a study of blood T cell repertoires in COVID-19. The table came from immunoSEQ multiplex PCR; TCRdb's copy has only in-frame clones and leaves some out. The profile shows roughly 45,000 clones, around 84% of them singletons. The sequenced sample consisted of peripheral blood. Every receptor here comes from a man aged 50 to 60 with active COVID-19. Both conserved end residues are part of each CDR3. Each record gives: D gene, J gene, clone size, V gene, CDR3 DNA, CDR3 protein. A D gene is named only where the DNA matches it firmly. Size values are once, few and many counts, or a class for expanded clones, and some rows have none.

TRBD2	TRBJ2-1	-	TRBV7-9	TGTGCCAGCAGCTCCGGGACTAGCGGGGGCTATGAGCAGTTCTTC	CASSSGTSGGYEQFF
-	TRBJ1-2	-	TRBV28	TGTGCCAGCAGTTCCCCCGGGGGTAATGGCTACACCTTC	CASSSPGGNGYTF
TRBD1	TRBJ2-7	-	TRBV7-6	TGTGCCAGCAGCCTTAGGGGGCAGGGAGACTACGAGCAGTACTTC	CASSLRGQGDYEQYF
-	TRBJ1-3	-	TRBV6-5	TGTGCCAGCAGACCCTCGGGAATCTCTGGAAACACCATATATTTT	CASRPSGISGNTIYF
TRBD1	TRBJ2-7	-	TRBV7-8	TGTGCCAGCAGCTCGACAGGGTACGAGCAGTACTTC	CASSSTGYEQYF
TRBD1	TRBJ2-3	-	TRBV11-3	TGTGCCAGCAGCGACGGGACAGGGGGAGATACGCAGTATTTT	CASSDGTGGDTQYF
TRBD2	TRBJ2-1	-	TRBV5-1	TGCGCCAGCAGCGTGGGACTAGCGGGGTACTACAATGAGCAGTTCTTC	CASSVGLAGYYNEQFF
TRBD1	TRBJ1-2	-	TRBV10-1	TGCGCCAGCAGTCCAGGGGGCGCGGGAGGCTACACCTTC	CASSPGGAGGYTF
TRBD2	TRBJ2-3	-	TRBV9	TGTGCCAGCAGCGTAGTGGTAGCGGGGGGCGGCGCAGATACGCAGTATTTT	CASSVVVAGGGADTQYF
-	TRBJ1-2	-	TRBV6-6	TGTGCCAGCAGGCTTACAGTAAACTATGGCTACACCTTC	CASRLTVNYGYTF
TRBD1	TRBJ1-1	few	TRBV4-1	TGCGCCAGCAGCCGGGCGACAGGGAAGAACACTGAAGCTTTCTTT	CASSRATGKNTEAFF
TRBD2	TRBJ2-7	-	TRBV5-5	TGTGCCAGCAGCCCCCGGGGGGACGAGCAGTACTTC	CASSPRGDEQYF
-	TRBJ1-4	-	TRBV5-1	TGCGCCAGCAGCAAAAACCGGGGAGGGGATGAAAAACTGTTTTTT	CASSKNRGGDEKLFF
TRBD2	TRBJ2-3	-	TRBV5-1	TGCGCCAGCAGCTTGGGACTAGCAGCAGATACGCAGTATTTT	CASSLGLAADTQYF
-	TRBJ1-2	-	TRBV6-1	TGTGCCAGCAGTGAATTTGACGGACTAAACTATGGCTACACCTTC	CASSEFDGLNYGYTF
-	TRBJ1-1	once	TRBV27	TGTGCCAGCAGTTTGCGGGCGAACACTGAAGCTTTCTTT	CASSLRANTEAFF
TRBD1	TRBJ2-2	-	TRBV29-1	TGCAGCGTTCAAGAAGGACAGGGGATCACTTCGGACACCGGGGAGCTGTTTTTT	CSVQEGQGITSDTGELFF
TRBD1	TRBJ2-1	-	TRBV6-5	TGTGCCAGCACCTACCGGCGGACAGGGGACAATGAGCAGTTCTTC	CASTYRRTGDNEQFF
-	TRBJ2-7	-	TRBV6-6	TGTGCCAGCAGTTCCCCGGTCACAGGGGAGCAGTACTTC	CASSSPVTGEQYF
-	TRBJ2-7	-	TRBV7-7	TGTGCCAGCAGCTCGGGACACTCGTCCGAGCAGTACTTC	CASSSGHSSEQYF
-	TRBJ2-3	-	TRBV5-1	TGCGCCAGCAGCTTAAGAGGGCCGCAAGATACGCAGTATTTT	CASSLRGPQDTQYF
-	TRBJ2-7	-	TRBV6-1	TGTGCCAGCAGTGAAAACAGGAACTACGAGCAGTACTTC	CASSENRNYEQYF
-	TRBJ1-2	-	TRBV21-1	TGTGCCAGCAGCAAAGAGCACCCAGGGTATGGCTACACCTTC	CASSKEHPGYGYTF
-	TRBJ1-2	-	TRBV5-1	TGCGCCAGCAGCTTGGACAGAACAAACTATGGCTACACCTTC	CASSLDRTNYGYTF
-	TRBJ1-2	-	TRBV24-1	TGTGCCACCAGTGATGGGGCTTCTAACTATGGCTACACCTTC	CATSDGASNYGYTF
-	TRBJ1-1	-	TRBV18	TGTGCCAGCTCACCGGGTGGGGGGGCTCGGTCTGAAGCTTTCTTT	CASSPGGGARSEAFF
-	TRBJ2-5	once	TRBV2	TGTGCCAGCAGTGACGCGGGTCGGGAGACCCAGTACTTC	CASSDAGRETQYF
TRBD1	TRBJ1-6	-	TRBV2	TGTGCCAGCAGGGGACAGAGCTCCTATAATTCACCCCTCCACTTT	CASRGQSSYNSPLHF
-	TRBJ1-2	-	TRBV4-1	TGCGCCAGCAGCCCTTTAAAATTCTATGGCTACACCTTC	CASSPLKFYGYTF
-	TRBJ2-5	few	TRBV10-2	TGCGCCAGCAGTGAGACAGGGAGGGGGCAAGAGACCCAGTACTTC	CASSETGRGQETQYF
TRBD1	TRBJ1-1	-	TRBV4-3	TGCGCCAGCAGCAGACAGGGCGTGAGCACTGAAGCTTTCTTT	CASSRQGVSTEAFF
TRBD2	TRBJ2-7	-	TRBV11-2	TGTGCCAGCAGCCCGCGGACTAGCGGGCGGGACGAGCAGTACTTC	CASSPRTSGRDEQYF
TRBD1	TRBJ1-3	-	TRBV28	TGTGCCAGCAGTTCCGGGACAGGCTTTGGAAACACCATATATTTT	CASSSGTGFGNTIYF
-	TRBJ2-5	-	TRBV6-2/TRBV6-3	TGTGCCAGCAGCATCGCCCACGCGGGGACCCAGTACTTC	CASSIAHAGTQYF
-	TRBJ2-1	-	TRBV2	TGTGCCAGCAGTGTTAGTCGCTCCTACAATGAGCAGTTCTTC	CASSVSRSYNEQFF
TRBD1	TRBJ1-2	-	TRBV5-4	TGTGCCAGCAGCCCGGGACAGGGGGCGTCGGGTGGCTACACCTTC	CASSPGQGASGGYTF
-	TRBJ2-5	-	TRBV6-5	TGTGCCAGCAGTTATTCTCCCCTCGTCCAAGAGACCCAGTACTTC	CASSYSPLVQETQYF
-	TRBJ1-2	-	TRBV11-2	TGTGCCAGCAGCTGGGGCAGGGCAGGGATCGTGAACTATGGCTACACCTTC	CASSWGRAGIVNYGYTF
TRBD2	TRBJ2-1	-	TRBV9	TGTGCCAGCAGCACAGGGACTAGGTTGTACAATGAGCAGTTCTTC	CASSTGTRLYNEQFF
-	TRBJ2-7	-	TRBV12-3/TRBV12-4	TGTGCCAGCAGTTTCCCAGGAACCTACGAGCAGTACTTC	CASSFPGTYEQYF
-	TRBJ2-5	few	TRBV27	TGTGCCAGCAGTCCAAAATATCAGGTCCAAGAGACCCAGTACTTC	CASSPKYQVQETQYF
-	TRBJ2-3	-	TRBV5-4	TGTGCCAGCAGCTTGGCCTCAGGACTTAGCACAGATACGCAGTATTTT	CASSLASGLSTDTQYF
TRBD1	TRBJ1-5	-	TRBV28	TGTGCCAGCAGCCAATCCGGGACAGGGTCCGATCAGCCCCAGCATTTT	CASSQSGTGSDQPQHF
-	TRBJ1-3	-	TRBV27	TGTGCCAGCAGTTTAAGAAGGGGAATCTCTGGAAACACCATATATTTT	CASSLRRGISGNTIYF
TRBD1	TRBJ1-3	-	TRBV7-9	TGTGCCAGCAACATTAGAACACGACAGGGAGTCTCTGGAAACACCATATATTTT	CASNIRTRQGVSGNTIYF
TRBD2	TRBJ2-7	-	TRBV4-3	TGCGCCAGCAGCCAAGATGCACTAGCGGGGGGAGTCCCCTACGAGCAGTACTTC	CASSQDALAGGVPYEQYF
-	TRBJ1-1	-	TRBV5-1	TGCGCCAGCAGCCCGGGACTGCTGAACACTGAAGCTTTCTTT	CASSPGLLNTEAFF
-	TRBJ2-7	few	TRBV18	TGTGCCAGCTCACCAGGGGCCGCGCGCGAGCAGTACTTC	CASSPGAAREQYF
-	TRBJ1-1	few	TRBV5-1	TGCGCCAGCAGCTTGGAACGGGGGGCGGGCACTGAAGCTTTCTTT	CASSLERGAGTEAFF
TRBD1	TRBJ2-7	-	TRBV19	TGTGCCAGCTCAGGGACAGGGGCTATCCACGAGCAGTACTTC	CASSGTGAIHEQYF
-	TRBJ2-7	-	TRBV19	TGTGCCAGTAGTATAGAGAGAGGCTCCTACGAGCAGTACTTC	CASSIERGSYEQYF
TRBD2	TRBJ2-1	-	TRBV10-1	TGCGCCAGCAGTGAGACTAGCGGGGGGACCTACAATGAGCAGTTCTTC	CASSETSGGTYNEQFF
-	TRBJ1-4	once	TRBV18	TGTGCCAGCTCACCGTCCAGTACTAATGAAAAACTGTTTTTT	CASSPSSTNEKLFF
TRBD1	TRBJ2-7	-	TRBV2	TGTGCCAGCAATTCGGACAGGGACGAGCAGTACTTC	CASNSDRDEQYF